A single sample gave rise to the 32 T cell receptor beta chains below, sequenced in a study of blood T cell repertoires in COVID-19. Assay used: immunoSEQ multiplex PCR; TCRdb lists only in-frame clones, some missing. Among some 120,000 clones listed, approximately 80% were seen once. The sample consisted of peripheral blood. The receptors come from a man between 65 and 80 years old with acute or convalescent COVID-19.

The V and J genes are TRBV28 and TRBJ1-1; D gene unclear. CDR1 is MDHEN and CDR2 is SYDVKM in the germline V gene. Between the trimmed V and J ends, which lost 6 bases and 7 bases, there was a span of 9 bases. The CDR3 totals 11 residues. CDR3 bases: TGTGCCAGCAGATTCGGCGGTGAAGCTTTCTTT. Residues: CASRFGGEAFF. The full variable domain, in which reference TRBV28 and TRBJ1-1 provide the parts outside the CDR3, is DVKVTQSSRYLVKRTGEKVFLECVQDMDHENMFWYRQDPGLGLRLIYFSYDVKMKEKGDIPEGYSVSREKKERFSLILESASTNQTSMYLCASRFGGEAFFGQGTRLTVV.

The chain carries TRBV11-2 and TRBJ2-7; D is perhaps TRBD1 (5 bases). From germline, CDR1 is SGHAT and CDR2 FQNNGV. V was trimmed by 2 bases and J by 6 bases, leaving 8 bases between them. The CDR3 spans 12 residues. CDR3 coding DNA: TGTGCCAGCAGCTTAACAGGTCCCGAGCAGTACTTC. Translating it yields CASSLTGPEQYF.

The chain carries TRBV7-3 and TRBJ2-5, with D maybe TRBD1 (6 bases). Germline V gives CDR1 SGHTA, CDR2 FQGTGA. This CDR3 spans 15 amino acids. Trimming took 2 bases from V and 5 from J, leaving 15 bases between them. The CDR3 bases are TGTGCCAGCAGCTTACAGGGGTTAAAGGGTGAGACCCAGTACTTC. Translation: CASSLQGLKGETQYF.

This clone was seen once. V is TRBV24-1 and J is TRBJ1-3; D may be TRBD1 (5 bases). The CDR3 is 13 amino acids. Per the germline V gene, CDR1 is KGHDR and CDR2 is SFDVKD. V dropped 5 bases and J dropped 2 bases, with 6 bases sitting between them. The CDR3: CATSARAGNTIYF. The CDR3 region has the DNA TGTGCCACCAGTGCCAGGGCTGGAAACACCATATATTTT.

The chain combines TRBV2 with TRBJ1-2; no clear D gene. V was trimmed by 6 bases and J by 6 bases, leaving 8 bases between them. CDR1 SNHLY and CDR2 FYNNEI come from the germline V gene. CDR3 length: 11 amino acids. CDR3 residues: CASSLPDGYTF. As DNA, the CDR3 is TGTGCCAGCAGCTTGCCGGATGGCTACACCTTC. Full variable domain (missing parts from reference TRBV2 and TRBJ1-2): EPEVTQTPSHQVTQMGQEVILRCVPISNHLYFYWYRQILGQKVEFLVSFYNNEISEKSEIFDDQFSVERPDGSNFTLKIRSTKLEDSAMYFCASSLPDGYTFGSGTRLTVV.

This chain uses TRBV4-1 with TRBJ2-6; D is ambiguous. The CDR3 consists of 17 residues. CDR1 MGHRA and CDR2 YSYEKL come from the germline V gene. V was clipped by 7 bases and J by 1 base, with 17 bases between them. In DNA form, the CDR3 reads TGCGCCAGCACCTTTGGAGTAAGCTCGTCTGGGGCCAACGTCCTGACTTTC. It codes for CASTFGVSSSGANVLTF.

The chain links TRBV7-9 to TRBJ1-5; 8 bases line up with TRBD1. The germline CDR1 and CDR2 sequences are SEHNR and FQNEAQ (reference sequence). J gave up 5 bases and V 5 bases, and 5 bases lay outside the gene matches. The CDR3 runs 14 residues. The CDR3 reads CASSRTGLDQPQHF. In DNA form, the CDR3 reads TGTGCCAGCAGCCGGACAGGGCTTGATCAGCCCCAGCATTTT.

This chain links TRBV2 with TRBJ2-7; D gene ambiguous. In germline, CDR1 is SNHLY, CDR2 FYNNEI. The CDR3 totals 13 residues. V dropped 8 bases and J dropped 2 bases, with 13 bases sitting between them. CDR3 loop: CASHRGQTYEQYF. In nucleotides, the CDR3 is TGTGCCAGCCATCGAGGCCAGACCTACGAGCAGTACTTC.

This rearrangement joins TRBV7-2 to TRBJ2-2; 9 nucleotides line up with TRBD2. From germline, CDR1 is SGHTA and CDR2 FQGNSA. Germline trimming cut 1 base from V and 1 base from J; bases unmatched to any gene: 4. The CDR3 consists of 17 residues. The CDR3 here is CASSLGAAGGNTGELFF. CDR3 DNA sequence: TGTGCCAGCAGCTTAGGGGCAGCGGGGGGGAACACCGGGGAGCTGTTTTTT.

This chain uses TRBV6-5 with TRBJ1-2; TRBD1 is a possible D gene (6 bases). The CDR3 runs to 14 residues. The V end lost 7 bases, the J end lost 8 bases, and 20 bases lay between the germline ends. Germline V gene sequence: CDR1 MNHEY, CDR2 SVGAGI. The CDR3 sequence is CASTPGGAPRGYTF. Here the CDR3 DNA reads TGTGCCAGCACCCCCGGGGGGGCCCCGCGGGGCTACACCTTC.

This rearrangement joins TRBV27 to TRBJ1-5; 8 bases match TRBD1. The junction had 10 bases not matched to a gene; V was cut back by 1 base and J by 5 bases. CDR3 length: 17 residues. CDR1 MNHEY and CDR2 SMNVEV come from the germline V gene (reference sequence). In nucleotides, the CDR3 is TGTGCCAGCAGTTTATTTTTCGGGACAGGCGGACATCAGCCCCAGCATTTT. Its translation is CASSLFFGTGGHQPQHF.

This clone was detected a few times. This chain joins TRBV11-2 and TRBJ2-7; TRBD1 aligns across 10 bases. The CDR3 has 15 residues. V lost 5 bases to trimming and J lost 4 bases; unmatched junction nucleotides: 8. The germline V gene encodes CDR1 SGHAT and CDR2 FQNNGV. The CDR3 loop is CASSGRDRGRYEQYF. Here the CDR3 DNA reads TGTGCCAGCAGCGGGAGGGACAGGGGCAGGTACGAGCAGTACTTC.

The chain uses TRBV5-1 and TRBJ2-3, with 9 bases identical to TRBD2. V lost 4 bases to trimming and J lost 1 base; unmatched junction nucleotides: 7. Germline CDR1 SGHRS, CDR2 YFSETQ. The CDR3 is 16 residues long. The CDR3 is CASSLLERGGTDTQYF. CDR3 nucleotide sequence: TGCGCCAGCAGCCTACTCGAGCGGGGGGGCACAGATACGCAGTATTTT.

This clone occurred a few times. V gene TRBV5-8 combines with J gene TRBJ2-1, with 16 positions matching TRBD2. In germline, CDR1 is SGHTS, CDR2 YDEGEE. CDR3 length: 18 amino acids. V shed 4 bases and J 7 bases; nucleotides not matched to a gene: 11. CDR3 sequence: CASSPGTSGGATVNEQFF. In DNA, the CDR3 is TGTGCCAGCAGCCCCGGGACTAGCGGGGGGGCAACGGTAAATGAGCAGTTCTTC.

Comment on this clone: The junction departs from the called germline gene at one end, perhaps through a read error. The chain joins TRBV28 to TRBJ2-7, with TRBD2 as a possible D gene (6 bases). Germline lookup yields CDR1 MDHEN and CDR2 SYDVKM. This CDR3 is built from 12 residues. The DNA for the CDR3 is TGTGCCAGCAGTTTAAAAGGACGGGACTTATTCTTC. It codes for CASSLKGRDLFF.

The V call is TRBV18, the J call TRBJ1-2; TRBD1 matches at 10 bases. The CDR3 runs to 13 residues. Per the germline V gene, CDR1 is KGHSH and CDR2 is LQKENI. V gave up 10 bases and J gave up 1 base; unmatched junction bases: 3. For the CDR3, the DNA is TGTGCCACCCGGACAGGGGGTAACTATGGCTACACCTTC. It is translated as CATRTGGNYGYTF.

The chain joins TRBV5-1 to TRBJ1-4, with D hard to call. With 1 base removed from V and 8 bases from J, the gap between germline ends came to 15 bases. Germline CDR1 is SGHRS and CDR2 is YFSETQ. CDR3 length: 15 residues. DNA of the CDR3: TGCGCCAGCAGCTTGCTTGGCCGGGTTGCAGAAAAACTGTTTTTT. Translated, it gives CASSLLGRVAEKLFF. The full variable domain, rest sourced from reference TRBV5-1 and TRBJ1-4, is KAGVTQTPRYLIKTRGQQVTLSCSPISGHRSVSWYQQTPGQGLQFLFEYFSETQRNKGNFPGRFSGRQFSNSRSEMNVSTLELGDSALYLCASSLLGRVAEKLFFGSGTQLSVL.

The chain recombines TRBV5-1 with TRBJ2-1, with a possible D match to TRBD1 (6 bases). Trimming took 0 bases from V and 7 from J, leaving 17 bases between them. CDR3 size: 16 residues. Germline CDR1 is SGHRS and CDR2 is YFSETQ. The CDR3 nucleotides read TGCGCCAGCAGCTTGGACAGGGTCACCACGGAGAATGAGCAGTTCTTC. The encoded protein is CASSLDRVTTENEQFF. The full variable domain, completed using reference TRBV5-1 and TRBJ2-1, is KAGVTQTPRYLIKTRGQQVTLSCSPISGHRSVSWYQQTPGQGLQFLFEYFSETQRNKGNFPGRFSGRQFSNSRSEMNVSTLELGDSALYLCASSLDRVTTENEQFFGPGTRLTVL.

The chain uses TRBV14 and TRBJ2-7; TRBD1 matches at 7 bases. Losses at the gene ends were 4 bases for V and 0 bases for J; bases not matched to a gene: 9. The CDR3 totals 16 residues. CDR1 and CDR2 from the germline V gene are SGHDN and FVKESK. CDR3 DNA sequence: TGTGCCAGCAGCCCCCTGGGAACAGGGGTCTCCTACGAGCAGTACTTC. Translating gives CASSPLGTGVSYEQYF.

The J gene is TRBJ1-6, the V gene TRBV15, with 8 bases aligning to TRBD1. This CDR3 comprises 18 residues. With V trimmed by 2 bases and J by 10 bases, 16 bases remained unmatched. CDR1 LNHNV and CDR2 YYDKDF come from the germline V gene (reference sequence). The CDR3: CATSRLPSSRDRQSPLHF. The CDR3 coding sequence is TGTGCCACCAGCAGACTTCCATCCTCCCGGGACAGGCAATCACCCCTCCACTTT.

The count of this clone is one. The chain links TRBV29-1 to TRBJ2-7, with 12 bases fitting TRBD2. There are 11 residues in the CDR3. CDR1 and CDR2 (germline): SQVTM, ANQGSEA. Trimming removed 6 bases from V and 6 bases from J; junction bases left unmatched: 0. The CDR3 sequence is CSVGLAGEQYF. The CDR3, as DNA: TGCAGCGTGGGACTAGCGGGCGAGCAGTACTTC.

The chain has TRBV13 and TRBJ1-1, with D unclear. The CDR3 spans 17 residues. Per the germline V gene, CDR1 is PRHDT and CDR2 is FYEKMQ (reference sequence). V was pared by 5 bases and J by 1 base, with 20 bases between. CDR3 nucleotide sequence: TGTGCCAGCAGCGCTCCCGGGAGGCTGTTAGGGAACACTGAAGCTTTCTTT. Residues: CASSAPGRLLGNTEAFF.

The V gene is TRBV11-2, the J gene TRBJ2-5, with 9 bases that match TRBD1. The trim removed 5 bases at V and 7 bases at J, leaving 5 bases unmatched. The CDR3 covers 13 residues. Germline lookup yields CDR1 SGHAT and CDR2 FQNNGV. Written as DNA, the CDR3 is TGTGCCAGCAGCCAGGACAGGGGTGGGACCCAGTACTTC. Translating it yields CASSQDRGGTQYF. The full variable domain, rest sourced from reference TRBV11-2 and TRBJ2-5, is EAGVAQSPRYKIIEKRQSVAFWCNPISGHATLYWYQQILGQGPKLLIQFQNNGVVDDSQLPKDRFSAERLKGVDSTLKIQPAKLEDSAVYLCASSQDRGGTQYFGPGTRLLVL.

The genes are TRBV6-5 and TRBJ1-3, with a tentative D call TRBD1 (6 bases). Germline CDR1 MNHEY, CDR2 SVGAGI. The V gene lost 6 bases and the J gene lost 0 bases, with 12 bases spanning the gap. This CDR3 has 15 residues. CDR3 region: CASRTTGYSGNTIYF. The CDR3 coding sequence is TGTGCCAGCAGGACAACAGGGTACTCTGGAAACACCATATATTTT.

This sequence joins TRBV6-1 and TRBJ2-3; tentatively, D is TRBD1 (5 bases). Germline values: CDR1 MNHNS, CDR2 SASEGT. The germline V and J ends were trimmed by 0 bases and 3 bases, with 13 bases remaining between them. The CDR3 runs to 16 residues. CDR3 amino acids: CASSEALLRGTDTQYF. In nucleotides, the CDR3 is TGTGCCAGCAGTGAAGCGCTTCTTAGGGGTACAGATACGCAGTATTTT.

V usage is TRBV4-1 and J usage is TRBJ2-5, with D hard to call. Germline V gene lookup returns CDR1 MGHRA and CDR2 YSYEKL. With 4 bases removed from V and 2 bases from J, the gap between germline ends came to 20 bases. The CDR3 consists of 17 residues. As DNA, the CDR3 is TGCGCCAGCAGCCCCGACCAGACCGGCTTGCGGCAAGAGACCCAGTACTTC. Translated, it gives CASSPDQTGLRQETQYF.

This clone was found once. CDR3 sequence (DNA): TGTGCTAGTGGTTTGGTACAAACGATCTCAGGCACAGATACGCAGTATTTT. Encoded protein: CASGLVQTISGTDTQYF. The chain carries TRBV12-5 and TRBJ2-3, with D unresolved. The CDR3 extends over 17 amino acids. Germline-derived CDR1 and CDR2 are LGHNT and FRNRAP. The germline V and J ends were trimmed by 0 bases and 1 base, with 14 bases remaining between them. Full variable domain (outside the CDR3, taken from reference TRBV12-5 and TRBJ2-3): DARVTQTPRHKVTEMGQEVTMRCQPILGHNTVFWYRQTMMQGLELLAYFRNRAPLDDSGMPKDRFSAEMPDATLATLKIQPSEPRDSAVYFCASGLVQTISGTDTQYFGPGTRLTVL.

This chain joins TRBV4-1 and TRBJ1-4; 7 bases match TRBD1. With 0 bases clipped from V and 2 bases from J, the junction kept 6 bases outside the gene matches. The CDR3 extends over 17 amino acids. CDR1 MGHRA and CDR2 YSYEKL come from the germline V gene. The CDR3 protein is CASSQDREGATNEKLFF. DNA of the CDR3: TGCGCCAGCAGCCAAGATCGGGAGGGGGCCACTAATGAAAAACTGTTTTTT.

The chain employs TRBV6-2 or TRBV6-3 and TRBJ1-2; D possibly corresponds to TRBD1 (5 bases). Trimming took 0 bases from V and 5 from J, leaving 13 bases between them. Looked up from germline, CDR1 is MNHEY and CDR2 is SVGEGT. CDR3 length: 15 residues. In DNA, the CDR3 is TGTGCCAGCAGTTACTCGAAAGACAGCTTATATGGCTACACCTTC. It codes for CASSYSKDSLYGYTF.

The chain carries TRBV7-8 and TRBJ2-3; the match to TRBD2 covers 8 bases. CDR1 SGHVS and CDR2 FQNEAQ come from the germline V gene. The CDR3 is 20 amino acids. Trimming at V came to 0 bases and at J to 0 bases, leaving 14 bases not matched to a gene. The DNA of the CDR3 is TGTGCCAGCAGCTTAGCGAGACGGGGGGGCCGATCATCTAGCACAGATACGCAGTATTTT. Its translation: CASSLARRGGRSSSTDTQYF.

The V call is TRBV5-6, the J call TRBJ1-5, with D perhaps TRBD1 (6 bases). V lost 2 bases to trimming and J lost 4 bases, with 16 bases between them. This CDR3 comprises 16 residues. The V gene's germline CDR1 is SGHDT and CDR2 YYEEEE. The CDR3 is CASSLLRAGVNQPQHF. The CDR3 region has the DNA TGTGCCAGCAGCTTACTCAGGGCAGGGGTGAATCAGCCCCAGCATTTT.

The chain has TRBV28 and TRBJ1-2; tentatively, D is TRBD1 (6 bases). This CDR3 is 14 amino acids long. The germline gives CDR1 MDHEN, CDR2 SYDVKM. Trimming cost V 9 bases and J 6 bases, with 20 bases left between them. DNA for the CDR3: TGTGCCAGTGACAGGAGAACTCTTGGGAATGGCTACACCTTC. Translation: CASDRRTLGNGYTF.